These T cell receptor beta chains were read from a single sample in a study of T cells after posttransplantation cyclophosphamide. TCRdb keeps only in-frame clones here, not all; method: immunoSEQ multiplex PCR. The data contain tens of thousands of clones, approximately 94% of them seen just once; the ten biggest clones take up approximately 2.9%. Sequences were obtained from PBMCs. The receptors originated from a woman aged 30 to 39 in good health and a related stem cell transplant donor. The CDR3 runs from the conserved cysteine through the conserved F or W. Fields, in order: clone size, V gene, J gene, D gene, CDR3 protein, CDR3 DNA. A D gene is named only where the DNA matches it firmly. A clone size is listed for some rows: how often the clone was seen (once, few, many), or a class if it is expanded.

once	TRBV7-9	TRBJ2-3	TRBD2	CASSSPISSAGGSTDTQYF	TGTGCCAGCAGCTCCCCAATTTCGTCAGCGGGGGGGAGCACAGATACGCAGTATTTT
NA	TRBV19	TRBJ2-5	NA	CASSIVAGQETQYF	TGTGCCAGTAGTATAGTAGCAGGGCAGGAGACCCAGTACTTC
NA	TRBV5-1	TRBJ2-3	NA	CASSLVGGRSDTQYF	TGCGCCAGCAGCTTAGTGGGGGGGCGGTCAGATACGCAGTATTTT
NA	TRBV5-4	TRBJ2-3	TRBD2	CASSGRGGRGTDTQYF	TGTGCCAGCAGCGGGCGGGGGGGCCGCGGCACAGATACGCAGTATTTT
NA	TRBV7-2	TRBJ2-7	TRBD2	CASSPRWRGEIGYEQYF	TGTGCCAGCAGCCCACGGTGGCGGGGGGAAATCGGTTACGAGCAGTACTTC
NA	TRBV11-2	TRBJ1-2	NA	CASSLDLGAPNYGYTF	TGTGCCAGCAGCTTAGACCTGGGGGCGCCGAACTATGGCTACACCTTC
NA	TRBV27	TRBJ1-1	NA	CASSSNKNTEAFF	TGTGCCAGCAGTTCTAATAAGAACACTGAAGCTTTCTTT
NA	TRBV7-8	TRBJ2-5	NA	CASSLVPWGAPQETQYF	TGTGCCAGCAGCTTAGTACCGTGGGGCGCGCCCCAAGAGACCCAGTACTTC
few	TRBV19	TRBJ1-6	NA	CASSWLEGVDSPLHF	TGTGCCAGTAGCTGGCTGGAAGGGGTGGATTCACCCCTCCACTTT
NA	TRBV29-1	TRBJ1-4	TRBD1	CSVEWDRGVGKLFF	TGCAGCGTTGAGTGGGACAGGGGAGTAGGGAAACTGTTTTTT
NA	TRBV5-1	TRBJ2-6	TRBD1	CASSPTGAGANVLTF	TGCGCCAGCAGCCCCACAGGGGCTGGGGCCAACGTCCTGACTTTC
once	TRBV19	TRBJ1-4	TRBD1	CATRQGGNEKLFF	TGTGCCACGCGACAGGGAGGTAATGAAAAACTGTTTTTT
few	TRBV5-1	TRBJ1-6	NA	CASSLGEVGHSPLHF	TGCGCCAGCAGCTTGGGCGAGGTGGGGCATTCACCCCTCCACTTT
NA	TRBV10-2	TRBJ2-4	TRBD1	CASTGGEVKNIQYF	TGCGCCAGCACAGGGGGCGAGGTCAAAAACATTCAGTACTTC
NA	TRBV15	TRBJ2-5	NA	CATSRVRGARGETQYF	TGTGCCACCAGCAGAGTACGGGGGGCGCGCGGAGAGACCCAGTACTTC
NA	TRBV5-1	TRBJ2-5	TRBD1	CASSGSADREETQYF	TGCGCCAGCAGTGGGTCGGCGGACAGGGAAGAGACCCAGTACTTC
NA	TRBV9	TRBJ2-2	NA	CASSVEGGRTGELFF	TGTGCCAGCAGCGTAGAGGGGGGGCGTACCGGGGAGCTGTTTTTT
NA	TRBV4-2	TRBJ1-4	NA	CASSLKWTADEKLFF	TGTGCCAGCAGCCTTAAGTGGACAGCCGATGAAAAACTGTTTTTT
NA	TRBV15	TRBJ1-6	NA	CATSRDPPVTNSPLHF	TGTGCCACCAGCAGAGATCCCCCGGTTACTAATTCACCCCTCCACTTT
NA	TRBV28	TRBJ2-3	NA	CASSFRQGTDTQYF	TGTGCCAGCAGTTTTCGGCAGGGCACAGATACGCAGTATTTT
NA	TRBV30	TRBJ2-3	TRBD2	CAWSSGGTDTQYF	TGTGCCTGGAGTAGCGGGGGCACAGATACGCAGTATTTT
NA	TRBV11-3	TRBJ2-2	NA	CASSRGALSGELFF	TGTGCCAGCAGCCGGGGGGCCCTCAGCGGGGAGCTGTTTTTT
NA	TRBV6-1	TRBJ1-2	NA	CASSTTGFRGYTF	TGTGCCAGCAGTACGACAGGTTTTAGGGGCTACACCTTC
NA	TRBV29-1	TRBJ2-3	NA	CSVAQGTSTDTQYF	TGCAGCGTTGCACAGGGGACTAGCACAGATACGCAGTATTTT
few	TRBV15	TRBJ2-6	NA	CATSRGAAGYSGANVLTF	TGTGCCACCAGCAGAGGGGCAGCAGGCTACTCTGGGGCCAACGTCCTGACTTTC
once	TRBV27	TRBJ2-2	TRBD2	CASTTRGRFGELFF	TGTGCCAGCACGACGCGGGGGAGATTCGGGGAGCTGTTTTTT
NA	TRBV5-1	TRBJ2-5	NA	CASSLRGETQYF	TGCGCCAGCAGCTTGAGGGGGGAGACCCAGTACTTC
NA	TRBV5-1	TRBJ2-7	TRBD2	CASSLEGGGSYEQYF	TGCGCCAGCAGCTTGGAAGGCGGGGGGTCCTACGAGCAGTACTTC
NA	TRBV10-3	TRBJ2-3	NA	CAISYRESADTQYF	TGTGCCATCAGCTACAGGGAATCGGCAGATACGCAGTATTTT
NA	TRBV5-6	TRBJ1-2	TRBD1	CASSGLTGEANYGYTF	TGTGCCAGCAGCGGATTAACAGGGGAAGCTAACTATGGCTACACCTTC
once	TRBV7-2	TRBJ2-3	NA	CASRLAGRSTDTQYF	TGTGCCAGCCGCCTTGCGGGGCGTAGCACAGATACGCAGTATTTT
NA	TRBV5-8	TRBJ2-1	NA	CASSLWYGDRLYNEQFF	TGTGCCAGCAGCTTGTGGTATGGAGACAGGTTATACAATGAGCAGTTCTTC
NA	TRBV19	TRBJ2-3	TRBD1	CASSSITGADTQYF	TGTGCCAGTAGTAGCATAACAGGGGCAGATACGCAGTATTTT
medium-sized	TRBV2	TRBJ2-5	TRBD2	CASSEDGGSQETQYF	TGTGCCAGCAGTGAGGACGGGGGGTCTCAGGAGACCCAGTACTTC
NA	TRBV4-3	TRBJ1-1	NA	CASSQEGAAFF	TGCGCCAGCAGCCAAGAGGGGGCGGCTTTCTTT
NA	TRBV5-1	TRBJ2-3	NA	CASSLPRGSTDTQYF	TGCGCCAGCAGCTTGCCACGGGGTTCGACAGATACGCAGTATTTT